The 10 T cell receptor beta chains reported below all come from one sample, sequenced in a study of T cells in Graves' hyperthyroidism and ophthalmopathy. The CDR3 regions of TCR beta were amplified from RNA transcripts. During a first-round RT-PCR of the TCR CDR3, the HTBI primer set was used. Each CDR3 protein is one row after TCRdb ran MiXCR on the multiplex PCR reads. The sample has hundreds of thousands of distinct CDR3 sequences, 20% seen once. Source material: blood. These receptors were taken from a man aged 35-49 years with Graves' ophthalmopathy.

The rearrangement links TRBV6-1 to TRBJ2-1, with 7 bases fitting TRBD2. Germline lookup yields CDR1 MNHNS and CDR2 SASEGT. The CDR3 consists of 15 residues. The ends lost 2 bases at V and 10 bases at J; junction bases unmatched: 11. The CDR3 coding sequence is TGTGCCAGCAGTGAATTGTGGGGAGGGTCCGGAGAGCAGTTCTTC. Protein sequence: CASSELWGGSGEQFF.

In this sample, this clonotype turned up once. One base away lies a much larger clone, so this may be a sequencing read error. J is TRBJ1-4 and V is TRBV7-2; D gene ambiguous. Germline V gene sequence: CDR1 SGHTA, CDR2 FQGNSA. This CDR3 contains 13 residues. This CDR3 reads CASSVTTNEKLSF. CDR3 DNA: TGTGCCAGCAGCGTAACAACTAATGAAAAACTGTCTTTT.

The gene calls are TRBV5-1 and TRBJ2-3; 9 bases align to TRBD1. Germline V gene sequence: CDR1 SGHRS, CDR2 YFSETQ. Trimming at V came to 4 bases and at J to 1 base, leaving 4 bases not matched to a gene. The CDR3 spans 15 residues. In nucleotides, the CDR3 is TGCGCCAGCAGCCCTGACAGGGGGGGCACAGATACGCAGTATTTT. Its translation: CASSPDRGGTDTQYF.

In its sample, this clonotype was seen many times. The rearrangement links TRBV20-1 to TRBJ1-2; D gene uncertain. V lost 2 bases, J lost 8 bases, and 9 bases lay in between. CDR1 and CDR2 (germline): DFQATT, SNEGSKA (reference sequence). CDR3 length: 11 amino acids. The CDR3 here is CSARYGWGYTF. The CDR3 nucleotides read TGCAGTGCTAGATATGGATGGGGCTACACCTTC.

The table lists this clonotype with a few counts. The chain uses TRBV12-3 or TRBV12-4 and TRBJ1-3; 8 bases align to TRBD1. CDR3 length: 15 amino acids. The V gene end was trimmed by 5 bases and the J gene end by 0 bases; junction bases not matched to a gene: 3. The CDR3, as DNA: TGTGCCAGCAGTCCGACAGGGGACTCTGGAAACACCATATATTTT. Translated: CASSPTGDSGNTIYF.

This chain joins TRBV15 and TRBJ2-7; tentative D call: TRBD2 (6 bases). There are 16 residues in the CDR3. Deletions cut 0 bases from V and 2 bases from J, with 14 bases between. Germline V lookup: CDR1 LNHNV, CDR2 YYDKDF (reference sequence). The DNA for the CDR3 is TGTGCCACCAGCAGAGATCTCTTCGGCGGGACCTACGAGCAGTACTTC. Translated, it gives CATSRDLFGGTYEQYF.

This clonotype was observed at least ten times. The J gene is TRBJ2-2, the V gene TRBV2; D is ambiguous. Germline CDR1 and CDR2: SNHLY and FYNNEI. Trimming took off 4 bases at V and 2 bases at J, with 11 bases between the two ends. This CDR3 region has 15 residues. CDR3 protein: CASSAQTTNTGELFF. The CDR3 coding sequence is TGTGCCAGCAGTGCGCAGACAACAAACACCGGGGAGCTGTTTTTT.

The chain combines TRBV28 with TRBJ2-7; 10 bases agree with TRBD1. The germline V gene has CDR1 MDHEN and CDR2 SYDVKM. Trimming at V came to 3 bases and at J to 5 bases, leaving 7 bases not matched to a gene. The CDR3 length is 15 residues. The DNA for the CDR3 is TGTGCCAGCAGTTTGTCGGGACAGGGGAGGCACGAGCAGTACTTC. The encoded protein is CASSLSGQGRHEQYF.

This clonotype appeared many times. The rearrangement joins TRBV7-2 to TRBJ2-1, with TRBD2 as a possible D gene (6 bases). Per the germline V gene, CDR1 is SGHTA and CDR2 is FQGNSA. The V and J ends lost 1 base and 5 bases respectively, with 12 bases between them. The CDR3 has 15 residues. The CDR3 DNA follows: TGTGCCAGCAGCTTAGGAGGGCAGCGGGACAATGAGCAGTTCTTC. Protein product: CASSLGGQRDNEQFF.

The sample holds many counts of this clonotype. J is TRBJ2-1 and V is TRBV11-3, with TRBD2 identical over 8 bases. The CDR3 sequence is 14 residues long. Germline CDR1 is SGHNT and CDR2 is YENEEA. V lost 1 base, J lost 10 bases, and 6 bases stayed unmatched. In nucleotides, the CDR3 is TGTGCCAGCAGCTTAGTTCTAGCGGGTACGGAGCAGTTCTTC. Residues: CASSLVLAGTEQFF.